Below are 20 T cell receptor beta chains sequenced from a single sample in a study of T cell responses to AZD1222 COVID-19 vaccine. Some clones are missing from TCRdb's copy, which holds only in-frame ones; the method was immunoSEQ multiplex PCR. The sample shows 150,000 to 200,000 clones, 88% of them seen only once. This sample comprised peripheral blood, obtained 28 days after the second AZD1222 dose. The source of these receptors is an adult who received the AZD1222 COVID-19 vaccine.

The chain has TRBV6-2 or TRBV6-3 and TRBJ1-2, with a possible D match to TRBD1 (5 bases). This CDR3 is built from 13 residues. CDR1 is MNHEY and CDR2 is SVGEGT in the germline V gene. V lost 5 bases and J 4 bases, leaving 11 bases between the germline ends. The CDR3 loop is CASSRGTRYGYTF. CDR3 DNA sequence: TGTGCCAGCAGTAGAGGGACTCGCTATGGCTACACCTTC.

The genes are TRBV9 and TRBJ1-5; D is perhaps TRBD1 (6 bases). The length of the CDR3 is 13 residues. V lost 4 bases and J 5 bases, leaving 10 bases between the germline ends. Germline V lookup: CDR1 SGDLS, CDR2 YYNGEE. The CDR3 nucleotides are TGTGCCAGCAGCAGGGGGGACGATCAGCCCCAGCATTTT. Protein: CASSRGDDQPQHF.

This CDR3 is CASSLAAGLASGANVLTF. The CDR3 DNA sequence: TGTGCCAGCAGCTTAGCTGCGGGTTTGGCCTCTGGGGCCAACGTCCTGACTTTC. The V and J genes are TRBV7-2 and TRBJ2-6; TRBD2 is a possible D gene (5 bases). Trimming stripped 0 bases from V and 0 bases from J, with 12 bases between. Germline loops: CDR1 SGHTA, CDR2 FQGNSA. CDR3 length equals 18 residues.

There are a few counts of this clone. J is TRBJ1-6 and V is TRBV6-5; tentatively, D is TRBD1 (5 bases). There are 16 residues in the CDR3. The germline V gene encodes CDR1 MNHEY and CDR2 SVGAGI. The V gene lost 0 bases and the J gene lost 7 bases, with 13 bases spanning the gap. CDR3: CASSYSTRGSNSPLHF. The CDR3 DNA reads as TGTGCCAGCAGTTACTCGACTCGGGGGTCAAATTCACCCCTCCACTTT.

This clone appeared once. The chain employs TRBV4-2 and TRBJ2-2, with D hard to call. This CDR3 has 16 residues. From germline, CDR1 is LGHNA and CDR2 YNFKEQ. V lost 0 bases, J lost 4 bases, and 12 bases lay in between. Here the CDR3 DNA reads TGTGCCAGCAGCCAAGATCTCTTTACTCCCACCGGGGAGCTGTTTTTT. It translates to CASSQDLFTPTGELFF.

The chain is built from TRBV19 and TRBJ1-6; D may be TRBD1 (5 bases). Between the trimmed V and J ends, which lost 5 bases and 8 bases, there was a span of 10 bases. Germline CDR1 and CDR2: LNHDA and SQIVND (reference sequence). The CDR3 contains 13 residues. This CDR3 reads CASSDSIYSPLHF. The CDR3 DNA reads TGTGCCAGTAGTGACAGTATTTATTCACCCCTCCACTTT.

V usage is TRBV6-5 and J usage is TRBJ1-1, with TRBD1 matching 8 bases. Per the germline V gene, CDR1 is MNHEY and CDR2 is SVGAGI. The CDR3 runs to 14 residues. V gave up 1 base and J gave up 10 bases; unmatched junction bases: 8. DNA of the CDR3: TGTGCCAGCAGTTACTATGGACAGGGAGGTGGAGCTTTCTTT. Translating gives CASSYYGQGGGAFF.

The CDR3 protein is CASSFLLSATSATNEKLFF. CDR3 DNA: TGTGCCAGCAGCTTCCTGTTGAGTGCAACCTCTGCAACTAATGAAAAACTGTTTTTT. This chain uses TRBV7-6 with TRBJ1-4; D is uncertain. Germline CDR1 reads SGHVS; CDR2 reads FNYEAQ. V was pared by 3 bases and J by 0 bases, with 20 bases between. The CDR3 sequence is 19 residues long.

In this sample, this clone turned up a few times. The chain uses TRBV5-5 and TRBJ2-2, with 8 bases aligning to TRBD2. The CDR3 is 16 residues long. Per the germline V gene, CDR1 is SGHKS and CDR2 is YYEKEE (reference sequence). V gave up 0 bases and J gave up 5 bases; unmatched junction bases: 6. The CDR3 region is CASSLAGVAGTGELFF. The CDR3 nucleotides read TGTGCCAGCAGCTTGGCCGGGGTAGCGGGGACCGGGGAGCTGTTTTTT.

CDR3 protein: CASSDPWAVGYTF. CDR3 in DNA: TGTGCCAGCAGTGACCCGTGGGCAGTAGGCTACACCTTC. The V and J genes are TRBV25-1 and TRBJ1-2; D not certain. V lost 3 bases, J lost 8 bases, and 13 bases lay in between. The CDR3 runs to 13 residues. Germline loops: CDR1 MGHDK, CDR2 SYGVNS.

The V gene is TRBV3-1 (or the pseudogene TRBV3-2), the J gene TRBJ1-5; 10 positions match TRBD1. The length of the CDR3 is 14 residues. With 7 bases clipped from V and 5 bases from J, the junction kept 5 bases outside the gene matches. Germline CDR1 reads LGHDT; CDR2 reads YNNKEL (reference sequence). The CDR3 loop is CASTSGTGDQPQHF. In DNA form, the CDR3 reads TGTGCCAGCACCTCGGGGACAGGGGATCAGCCCCAGCATTTT.

To note about this clone: This sample includes further DNA sequences coding for the same CDR3. This chain uses TRBV12-3 or TRBV12-4 with TRBJ1-1; D is undetermined. The CDR3 loop spans 12 amino acids. With 1 base removed from V and 1 base from J, the gap between germline ends came to 1 base. The CDR3 DNA reads TGTGCCAGCAGTTTAGAGAACACTGAAGCTTTCTTT. Protein sequence: CASSLENTEAFF.

The V call is TRBV19, the J call TRBJ1-6, with a tentative D call TRBD1 (5 bases). CDR1 and CDR2 (germline): LNHDA, SQIVND (reference sequence). Trimming shortened V by 9 bases and J by 0 bases, and 9 bases separated the two germline ends. This CDR3 is built from 14 residues. CDR3 coding DNA: TGTGCCAGCGTCGACAGCTCCTATAATTCACCCCTCCACTTT. Its protein is CASVDSSYNSPLHF.

CDR3 residues: CATSARTDRRDEQFF. Here the CDR3 DNA reads TGTGCCACCAGCGCCCGGACAGACCGACGGGATGAGCAGTTCTTC. The chain recombines TRBV15 with TRBJ2-1; a weak D match, TRBD1 (6 bases). CDR1 LNHNV and CDR2 YYDKDF come from the germline V gene (reference sequence). The CDR3 is 15 residues long. The V and J ends lost 5 bases and 8 bases respectively, with 19 bases between them.

The chain links TRBV10-3 to TRBJ1-6; D not certain. CDR1 ENHRY and CDR2 SYGVKD come from the germline V gene. Trimming took 0 bases from V and 9 from J, leaving 6 bases between them. There are 13 residues in the CDR3. The CDR3 coding sequence is TGTGCCATCAGTGAGTCGGTCGGTTCACCCCTCCACTTT. Its translation is CAISESVGSPLHF.

The chain couples TRBV9 to TRBJ1-1; D call uncertain. Trimming cost V 0 bases and J 7 bases, with 16 bases left between them. The CDR3 contains 15 residues. CDR1 SGDLS and CDR2 YYNGEE come from the germline V gene. CDR3 residues: CASSVVASVTDEAFF. In DNA, the CDR3 is TGTGCCAGCAGCGTAGTAGCGAGCGTCACAGATGAAGCTTTCTTT.

On this clone itself: Other DNA variants within this sample encode the same CDR3. The chain couples TRBV9 to TRBJ1-2; maybe TRBD1 (5 bases). Germline assignment: CDR1 SGDLS and CDR2 YYNGEE. This CDR3 has 12 residues. Trimming took 3 bases from V and 5 from J, leaving 8 bases between them. Written as DNA, the CDR3 is TGTGCCAGCAGCGCCGGGGCGTATGGCTACACCTTC. Translation: CASSAGAYGYTF. The variable domain in full, completed from reference TRBV9 and TRBJ1-2, reads DSGVTQTPKHLITATGQRVTLRCSPRSGDLSVYWYQQSLDQGLQFLIQYYNGEERAKGNILERFSAQQFPDLHSELNLSSLELGDSALYFCASSAGAYGYTFGSGTRLTVV.

The chain has TRBV27 and TRBJ1-2; D is unclear. Per the germline V gene, CDR1 is MNHEY and CDR2 is SMNVEV (reference sequence). There are 13 residues in the CDR3. The germline V and J ends were trimmed by 6 bases and 8 bases, with 16 bases remaining between them. The CDR3 protein is CASRPGPNGGYTF. The CDR3 nucleotides read TGTGCCAGCAGACCGGGCCCCAATGGCGGCTACACCTTC.

The chain uses TRBV5-1 and TRBJ2-2; D possibly corresponds to TRBD2 (5 bases). The germline CDR1 and CDR2 sequences are SGHRS and YFSETQ. This CDR3 has 15 residues. Trimming removed 2 bases at V and 7 bases at J, with 15 bases between. The DNA of the CDR3 is TGCGCCAGCAGCTTTGGGGTACGGGGAATCGGGGAGCTGTTTTTT. This sequence encodes CASSFGVRGIGELFF.

This clone was observed a single time. The rearrangement joins TRBV3-1 (or the pseudogene TRBV3-2) to TRBJ1-2; 7 bases align to TRBD1. The germline CDR1 and CDR2 sequences are LGHDT and YNNKEL (reference sequence). After removal of 2 bases from V and 2 bases from J, the junction contained 2 bases not matched to a gene. CDR3 length: 14 amino acids. The CDR3 protein is CASSQMDRNYGYTF. The CDR3 bases are TGTGCCAGCAGCCAAATGGACAGGAACTATGGCTACACCTTC.